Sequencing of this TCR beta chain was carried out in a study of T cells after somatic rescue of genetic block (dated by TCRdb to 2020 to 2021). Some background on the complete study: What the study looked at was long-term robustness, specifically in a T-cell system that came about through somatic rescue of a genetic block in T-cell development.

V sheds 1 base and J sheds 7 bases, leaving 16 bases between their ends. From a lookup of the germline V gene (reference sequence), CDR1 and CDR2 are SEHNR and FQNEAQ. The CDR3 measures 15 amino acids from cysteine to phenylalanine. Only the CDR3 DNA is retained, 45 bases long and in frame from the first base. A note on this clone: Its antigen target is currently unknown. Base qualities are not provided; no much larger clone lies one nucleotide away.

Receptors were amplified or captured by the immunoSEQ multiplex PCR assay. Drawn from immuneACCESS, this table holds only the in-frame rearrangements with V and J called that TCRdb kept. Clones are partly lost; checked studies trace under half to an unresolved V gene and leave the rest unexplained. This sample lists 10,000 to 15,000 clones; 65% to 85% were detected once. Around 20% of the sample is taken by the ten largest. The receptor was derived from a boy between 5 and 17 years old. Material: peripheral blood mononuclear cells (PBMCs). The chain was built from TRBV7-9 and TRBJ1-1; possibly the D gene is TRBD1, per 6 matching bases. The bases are TGTGCCAGCAGCTTAGAGGGGGGAGTTGGCATTGAAGCTTTCTTT. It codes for CASSLEGGVGIEAFF. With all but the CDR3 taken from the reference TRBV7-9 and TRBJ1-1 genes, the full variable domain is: DTGVSQNPRHKITKRGQNVTFRCDPISEHNRLYWYRQTLGQGPEFLTYFQNEAQLEKSRLLSDRFSAERPKGSFSTLEIQRTEQGDSAMYLCASSLEGGVGIEAFFGQGTRLTVV.